This TCR beta chain derives from a study of T cell changes during pregnancy in multiple sclerosis. The CDR3 spans 14 residues. CDR1 is SGHRS and CDR2 is YFSETQ in the germline V gene. Unmatched junction bases numbered 2, after V lost 4 bases and J lost 3 bases. Repertoires were generated with immunoSEQ multiplex PCR, while TCRdb's copy carries only in-frame clones and drops some. The sample holds approximately 47,000 clones, 80% to 90% seen once. Material: peripheral blood, obtained in the first trimester of pregnancy. The chain couples TRBV5-1 to TRBJ1-3; 9 nucleotides align to TRBD1. The receptor's source is a female donor with multiple sclerosis, enrolled in a pregnancy study. CDR3 in amino acids: CASSQTGGGNTIYF. The CDR3 nucleotides read TGCGCCAGCAGCCAGACAGGGGGTGGAAACACCATATATTTT.